This T cell receptor (beta chain) comes out of a study of Ad26.COV2.S vaccination and SARS-CoV-2 variants. V lost 0 bases and J 2 bases, leaving 7 bases between the germline ends. The CDR3 loop spans 14 amino acids. Germline V gene lookup returns CDR1 LGHDT and CDR2 YNNKEL (reference sequence). The method was immunoSEQ multiplex PCR; TCRdb's version includes in-frame clones alone and lacks a portion of them. The sample contains about 180,000 clones, approximately 88% of which appear only once. Points on this clone: The antigen remains unidentified.

Study-level findings and limits: It was reported that spike-specific CD8+ and CD4+ T cell responses were substantially broad after vaccination. Analyses that measured TCR breadth and depth may have underestimated total T cell responses.

V and J are TRBV3-1 (or the pseudogene TRBV3-2) and TRBJ2-5; no firm D call. This specimen consisted of peripheral blood, obtained after recovery from COVID-19. The clonotype comes from a human donor who had recovered from COVID-19. The CDR3 sequence is CASSQDWLQETQYF. For the CDR3, the DNA is TGTGCCAGCAGCCAAGATTGGCTTCAAGAGACCCAGTACTTC.